A selection of T cell receptor beta chains follows, all from one sample in a study of post-analysis software for immune sequencing data. From the PCR reads, TCRdb called clonotypes with MiXCR, one entry per CDR3 protein. The data hold about 820,000 distinct CDR3 sequences, with about 57% observed a single time. Sequencing used blood. Receptor source: a girl aged 10 to 17 with multiple sclerosis. Both conserved end residues are part of each CDR3. The D gene is left open where the match is weak. Size is stated for part of the rows, as once, few or many counts, or as a class when the clone is expanded.

j_gene	d_gene	abundance	v_gene	CDR3aa	CDR3nt
TRBJ1-2	NA	NA	TRBV5-6	CASSRAGSRSSGYGYTF	TGTGCCAGCAGCCGGGCCGGATCCCGCTCCTCGGGTTATGGCTACACCTTC
TRBJ2-7	NA	NA	TRBV9	CASSVGQDLSYEQYF	TGTGCCAGCAGCGTAGGACAGGACTTATCCTACGAGCAGTACTTC
TRBJ1-4	NA	NA	TRBV12-3/TRBV12-4	CASSARPWQGNEKLFF	TGTGCCAGCAGTGCCCGGCCTTGGCAGGGGAATGAAAAACTGTTTTTT
TRBJ2-7	NA	NA	TRBV12-3/TRBV12-4	CASSQTRGGLYEQYF	TGTGCCAGCAGTCAGACCCGAGGAGGGCTCTACGAGCAGTACTTC
TRBJ2-1	NA	NA	TRBV29-1	CSVGGGASNEQFF	TGCAGCGTTGGTGGTGGAGCGTCCAATGAGCAGTTCTTC
TRBJ2-7	TRBD1	NA	TRBV6-2/TRBV6-3	CASRRLDRVSYEQYF	TGTGCCAGCAGACGACTTGACAGGGTATCCTACGAGCAGTACTTC
TRBJ2-7	NA	few	TRBV29-1	CSVEKQGYEQYF	TGCAGCGTCGAGAAACAGGGCTACGAGCAGTACTTC
TRBJ2-5	NA	NA	TRBV29-1	CSVEIAPPDWAQETQYF	TGCAGCGTTGAGATCGCCCCCCCGGACTGGGCCCAAGAGACCCAGTACTTC
TRBJ1-1	TRBD1	NA	TRBV6-5	CASSRDGLRGFTEAFF	TGTGCCAGCAGCAGAGACGGCCTCAGGGGGTTCACTGAAGCTTTCTTT
TRBJ2-7	NA	NA	TRBV25-1	CASSASRTERTYEQYF	TGTGCCAGCAGTGCCTCGCGGACTGAAAGAACCTACGAGCAGTACTTC
TRBJ1-4	TRBD1	NA	TRBV5-1	CASSHGQGAEKLFF	TGCGCCAGCAGCCATGGACAGGGGGCTGAGAAACTGTTTTTT
TRBJ2-5	NA	NA	TRBV5-4	CASSSRGDEETQYF	TGTGCCAGCAGCTCCCGGGGCGATGAAGAGACCCAGTACTTC
TRBJ2-4	NA	once	TRBV20-1	CRANAPLAAKNIQYF	TGCAGAGCAAACGCCCCCTTGGCAGCCAAAAACATTCAGTACTTC
TRBJ2-7	TRBD2	NA	TRBV4-2	CASSQGPSGRIEQYF	TGTGCCAGCAGCCAAGGGCCTAGCGGGAGAATAGAGCAGTACTTC
TRBJ2-1	NA	NA	TRBV14	CASSQAGIEQFF	TGTGCCAGCAGCCAAGCCGGGATCGAGCAGTTCTTC
TRBJ2-1	NA	few	TRBV14	CASSQLNNEQFF	TGTGCCAGCAGCCAATTAAACAATGAGCAGTTCTTC
TRBJ2-3	TRBD2	NA	TRBV5-6	CASSLRVAGGADTQYF	TGTGCCAGCAGCTTGCGGGTAGCGGGAGGGGCAGATACGCAGTATTTT
TRBJ2-3	TRBD2	NA	TRBV4-2	CASSQESSGYTDTQYF	TGTGCCAGCAGCCAAGAGTCTAGCGGGTACACAGATACGCAGTATTTT
TRBJ2-7	NA	NA	TRBV9	CASSVEGSTVDEQYF	TGTGCCAGCAGCGTAGAGGGATCGACGGTGGACGAGCAGTACTTC
TRBJ2-3	NA	NA	TRBV7-3	CASSLTDKHTDTQYF	TGTGCCAGCAGCTTAACGGACAAACACACAGATACGCAGTATTTT
TRBJ1-5	TRBD1	NA	TRBV19	CATGQGSNQPQHF	TGTGCCACCGGACAGGGAAGCAATCAGCCCCAGCATTTT
TRBJ2-3	NA	few	TRBV4-2	CASSQAETSTDTQYF	TGTGCCAGCAGCCAAGCGGAAACTAGCACAGATACGCAGTATTTT
TRBJ1-2	NA	few	TRBV4-1	CASSQERSRAYGYTF	TGCGCCAGCAGCCAAGAAAGGTCCCGGGCCTATGGCTACACCTTC
TRBJ2-5	TRBD2	NA	TRBV20-1	CSARGLAGNQETQYF	TGCAGTGCTAGGGGACTAGCGGGGAACCAAGAGACCCAGTACTTC
TRBJ2-1	NA	NA	TRBV27	CASSFRERGLRHEQFF	TGTGCCAGCAGTTTCCGGGAGAGGGGGCTCCGCCATGAGCAGTTCTTC
TRBJ2-7	NA	NA	TRBV20-1	CSASSGVGGGGDEQYF	TGCAGTGCCAGTTCGGGAGTAGGGGGAGGCGGGGACGAGCAGTACTTC
TRBJ2-7	TRBD2	NA	TRBV29-1	CSVEGRLAGRAAYEQYF	TGCAGCGTTGAAGGTCGTCTAGCGGGCAGAGCCGCCTACGAGCAGTACTTC
TRBJ2-3	TRBD1	few	TRBV12-3/TRBV12-4	CASFFRQGTDAQYF	TGTGCCAGCTTCTTCCGACAGGGCACAGATGCGCAGTATTTT
TRBJ2-2	NA	once	TRBV9	CASSVSGANTGELFF	TGTGCCAGCAGCGTCAGCGGAGCGAATACCGGGGAGCTGTTTTTT
TRBJ2-7	TRBD2	few	TRBV20-1	CSARAPGGDSYEQYF	TGCAGTGCTAGAGCCCCTGGGGGGGACTCCTACGAGCAGTACTTC
TRBJ1-1	TRBD1	NA	TRBV29-1	CSVEQGAAEAFF	TGCAGCGTTGAACAGGGGGCCGCTGAAGCTTTCTTT
TRBJ2-5	NA	NA	TRBV20-1	CSARGYDRIYQETQYF	TGCAGTGCTAGAGGTTACGACAGGATATACCAAGAGACCCAGTACTTC
TRBJ1-2	NA	once	TRBV20-1	CSAPISRLRGAGYGYTF	TGCAGTGCTCCAATCTCGAGGCTGAGGGGGGCGGGTTATGGCTACACCTTC
TRBJ2-7	TRBD1	few	TRBV20-1	CSARDGTGFNEQYF	TGCAGTGCTAGGGACGGGACAGGGTTCAACGAGCAGTACTTC
TRBJ2-5	NA	NA	TRBV29-1	CSVELLAHKAETQYF	TGCAGCGTTGAATTACTAGCCCACAAAGCGGAGACCCAGTACTTC
TRBJ2-1	NA	NA	TRBV20-1	CSARPLWERGYNEQFF	TGCAGTGCTAGGCCCTTGTGGGAGCGAGGCTACAATGAGCAGTTCTTC
TRBJ1-6	NA	NA	TRBV6-5	CASMRQHDSPLHF	TGTGCCAGCATGAGACAGCACGATTCACCCCTCCACTTT
TRBJ2-7	NA	NA	TRBV7-9	CASGPKVEQYF	TGTGCCAGCGGCCCAAAGGTCGAGCAGTACTTC
TRBJ2-3	NA	NA	TRBV12-3/TRBV12-4	CASSPRDNPSTDTQYF	TGTGCCAGCAGTCCCAGGGATAACCCTAGCACAGATACGCAGTATTTT
TRBJ2-5	NA	NA	TRBV6-5	CATSRWAQETQYF	TGTGCCACCTCTCGGTGGGCCCAAGAGACCCAGTACTTC
TRBJ2-6	NA	NA	TRBV5-1	CASSLGASSGANVLTF	TGCGCCAGCAGCTTGGGGGCAAGCTCTGGGGCCAACGTCCTGACTTTC
TRBJ2-6	TRBD1	NA	TRBV6-5	CASSYSEGGAGANVLTF	TGTGCCAGCAGTTACTCTGAAGGGGGCGCTGGGGCCAACGTCCTGACTTTC
TRBJ2-5	TRBD1	few	TRBV24-1	CATSDPGTEETQYF	TGTGCCACCAGTGACCCTGGGACAGAAGAGACCCAGTACTTC
TRBJ1-5	TRBD1	NA	TRBV20-1	CSALRGQGARSNQPQHF	TGCAGTGCCCTAAGGGGACAGGGGGCGAGGAGCAATCAGCCCCAGCATTTT
TRBJ2-1	NA	NA	TRBV2	CASSAQGYNEQFF	TGTGCCAGCAGTGCCCAGGGGTACAATGAGCAGTTCTTC
TRBJ2-5	NA	NA	TRBV2	CASSAVSGYETQYF	TGTGCCAGCAGTGCCGTTTCGGGGTACGAGACCCAGTACTTC
TRBJ2-7	NA	NA	TRBV29-1	CSVTATYEQYF	TGCAGCGTCACCGCTACCTACGAGCAGTACTTC
TRBJ2-5	NA	NA	TRBV20-1	CSARPRETQYF	TGCAGTGCTAGGCCGAGGGAGACCCAGTACTTC
TRBJ1-1	NA	NA	TRBV20-1	CSAPWGLEAFF	TGCAGTGCTCCATGGGGTCTGGAAGCTTTCTTT
TRBJ1-1	NA	NA	TRBV20-1	CSARDPSVSSQKEAFF	TGCAGTGCTAGGGACCCATCGGTATCCTCACAAAAGGAAGCTTTCTTT
TRBJ2-1	NA	NA	TRBV6-6	CASSWGSIVDEQFF	TGTGCCAGCAGTTGGGGTAGCATCGTCGATGAGCAGTTCTTC
TRBJ2-5	TRBD2	NA	TRBV5-1	CASSLPSGSGEQYF	TGCGCCAGCAGCTTGCCTAGCGGCTCGGGGGAGCAGTACTTC
TRBJ2-5	TRBD2	few	TRBV12-3/TRBV12-4	CASNLAGRPQETQYF	TGTGCCAGCAATCTAGCGGGCAGACCCCAAGAGACCCAGTACTTC
TRBJ2-7	NA	few	TRBV29-1	CSVDLYRGGSHEQYF	TGCAGCGTTGATCTGTACAGGGGAGGATCCCACGAGCAGTACTTC